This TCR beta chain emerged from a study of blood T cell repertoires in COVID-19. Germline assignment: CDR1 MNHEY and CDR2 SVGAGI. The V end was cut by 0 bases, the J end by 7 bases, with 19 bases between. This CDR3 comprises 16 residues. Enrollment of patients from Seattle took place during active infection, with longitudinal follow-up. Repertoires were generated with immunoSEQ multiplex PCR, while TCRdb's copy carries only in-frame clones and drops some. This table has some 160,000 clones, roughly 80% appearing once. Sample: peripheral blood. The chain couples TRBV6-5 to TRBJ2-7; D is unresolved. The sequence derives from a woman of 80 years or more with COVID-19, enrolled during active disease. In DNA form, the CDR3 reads TGTGCCAGCAGTTACTCCCAAGGTCCGGGTCTGGGTGAGCAGTACTTC. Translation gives CASSYSQGPGLGEQYF.